The source of this T cell receptor beta chain is a study of blood T cell repertoires in COVID-19. Study context: T cells, B-cell-depleted T cells, or PBMCs provided the cDNA or gDNA that served as material.

The CDR3 length is 15 residues. J was trimmed by 3 bases and V by 0 bases; bases with no gene match: 2. Germline V lookup: CDR1 SGHNT, CDR2 YYREEE (reference sequence). The protocol was immunoSEQ multiplex PCR, while the TCRdb copy is restricted to in-frame clones and leaves out a portion. The sample consists of about 140,000 clones, 88% of them appearing once. This TCR was recovered from a man between 65 and 85 years old with acute or convalescent COVID-19. The V gene is TRBV5-4, the J gene TRBJ1-3; 8 bases are a match to TRBD1. The sequencing sample was made of peripheral blood. This CDR3 is CASSLGTGFGNTIYF. CDR3 nucleotides: TGTGCCAGCAGCTTGGGGACAGGGTTTGGAAACACCATATATTTT.